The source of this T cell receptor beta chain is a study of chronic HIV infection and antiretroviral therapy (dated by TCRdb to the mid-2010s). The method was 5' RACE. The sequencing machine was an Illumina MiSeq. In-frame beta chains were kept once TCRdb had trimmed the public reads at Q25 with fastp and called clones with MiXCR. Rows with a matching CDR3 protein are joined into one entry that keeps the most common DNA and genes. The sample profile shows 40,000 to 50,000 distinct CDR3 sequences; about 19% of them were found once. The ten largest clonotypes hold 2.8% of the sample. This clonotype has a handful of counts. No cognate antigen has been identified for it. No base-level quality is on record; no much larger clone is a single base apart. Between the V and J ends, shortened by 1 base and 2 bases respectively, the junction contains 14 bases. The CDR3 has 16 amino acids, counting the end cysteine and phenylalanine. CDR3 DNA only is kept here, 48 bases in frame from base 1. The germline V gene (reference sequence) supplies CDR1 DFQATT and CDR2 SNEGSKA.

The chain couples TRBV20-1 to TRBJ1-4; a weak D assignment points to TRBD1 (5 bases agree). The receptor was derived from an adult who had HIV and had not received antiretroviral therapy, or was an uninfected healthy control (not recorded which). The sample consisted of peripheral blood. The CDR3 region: CSARGGALGTNEKLFF. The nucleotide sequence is TGCAGTGCTAGAGGCGGGGCTTTGGGTACTAATGAAAAACTGTTTTTT.